A selection of T cell receptor beta chains follows, all from one sample in a study of CD8+ T cells in alopecia areata. Method: immunoSEQ multiplex PCR; TCRdb's copy keeps in-frame clones and lacks some. The table has 150,000 to 200,000 clones, 50% to 75% seen once. The starting material was CD4+ T cells sorted from blood, obtained between weeks 55 and 65, from a patient treated with tofacitinib. The receptors shown here come from a human donor with alopecia areata. Each CDR3 is given without its conserved first and last residue.

v_call: TRBV5-6; j_call: TRBJ1-5; cdr3_aa: ASSWGGRGPQH
v_call: TRBV5-1; j_call: TRBJ2-7; cdr3_aa: ASSLGPGTDTYEQY
v_call: TRBV2; j_call: TRBJ1-4; cdr3_aa: ASSPGTTNEKLF
v_call: TRBV30; j_call: TRBJ2-1; cdr3_aa: AWSRSSGGLRYEQF
v_call: TRBV15; j_call: TRBJ2-1; cdr3_aa: ATSRGQGYGEQF
v_call: TRBV9; j_call: TRBJ1-6; cdr3_aa: ASSVGPADRVGTLH
v_call: TRBV30; j_call: TRBJ1-6; cdr3_aa: AWTSGPTHSPLH
v_call: TRBV25-1; j_call: TRBJ2-6; cdr3_aa: ASSEEASGANVLT
v_call: TRBV28; j_call: TRBJ1-2; cdr3_aa: ASSLLDRPFGGYT
v_call: TRBV6-5; j_call: TRBJ2-2; cdr3_aa: ASSYAQHTGELF
v_call: TRBV6-6; j_call: TRBJ1-2; cdr3_aa: ASSSDRDYGYT
v_call: TRBV6-6; j_call: TRBJ2-5; cdr3_aa: SGYQETQY
v_call: TRBV6-5; j_call: TRBJ1-2; cdr3_aa: ASSYSGTGYT
v_call: TRBV4-1; j_call: TRBJ1-1; cdr3_aa: ASSQETGWAF
v_call: TRBV6-5; j_call: TRBJ2-7; cdr3_aa: ASSYSSNPGGYEQY
v_call: TRBV5-1; j_call: TRBJ2-2; cdr3_aa: ASSPRVWDTGELF
v_call: TRBV29-1; j_call: TRBJ1-6; cdr3_aa: SVAVGGDSPLH
v_call: TRBV25-1; j_call: TRBJ1-4; cdr3_aa: ASSDDSLVSINEKLF
v_call: TRBV2; j_call: TRBJ2-5; cdr3_aa: ASGLGGVGETQY
v_call: TRBV27; j_call: TRBJ2-1; cdr3_aa: ASSPRTGSYNEQF
v_call: TRBV6-5; j_call: TRBJ2-3; cdr3_aa: ASTRETRDTQY
v_call: TRBV4-2; j_call: TRBJ1-1; cdr3_aa: ASSQPEKDTEAF
v_call: TRBV7-2; j_call: TRBJ2-7; cdr3_aa: ASSLDREQY
v_call: TRBV18; j_call: TRBJ2-7; cdr3_aa: ASRTGTGGYEQY
v_call: TRBV2; j_call: TRBJ2-2; cdr3_aa: ASRVTPGELF
v_call: TRBV9; j_call: TRBJ2-3; cdr3_aa: ASSPRDTFTDTQY
v_call: TRBV7-7; j_call: TRBJ2-5; cdr3_aa: ASSLDTQGETQY
v_call: TRBV6-5; j_call: TRBJ2-7; cdr3_aa: ASSTAHSYEQY
v_call: TRBV2; j_call: TRBJ1-2; cdr3_aa: ASILDGYHYGYT
v_call: TRBV4-1; j_call: TRBJ1-2; cdr3_aa: ASSQGAITGTVANYGYT
v_call: TRBV25-1; j_call: TRBJ1-4; cdr3_aa: ARQGRDEKLF
v_call: TRBV6-1; j_call: TRBJ2-7; cdr3_aa: ASEYNYEQY
v_call: TRBV5-6; j_call: TRBJ1-6; cdr3_aa: ASSLATGLRSPLH
v_call: TRBV7-2; j_call: TRBJ2-2; cdr3_aa: ASSLEALAERTGELF
v_call: TRBV2; j_call: TRBJ2-7; cdr3_aa: ASSVLEIYEQY
v_call: TRBV5-1; j_call: TRBJ2-3; cdr3_aa: ASSLERRGPTDTQY
v_call: TRBV2; j_call: TRBJ1-6; cdr3_aa: ASSQDGSPLH
v_call: TRBV5-1; j_call: TRBJ2-5; cdr3_aa: ASSFDETQY
v_call: TRBV11-1; j_call: TRBJ1-6; cdr3_aa: ASSSTRGNSPLH